The present entry profiles one T cell receptor beta chain with its context. Its target is not known. This sample stems from a study of beta chain features in type 1 diabetes. Study results and caveats: All four CD4+ subsets of Type 1 diabetes patients contained TCRB CDR3s that were moderately but significantly shorter.

All of the isolated RNA was reverse transcribed, so expressed TCRB transcripts were sequenced. Assay used: immunoSEQ multiplex PCR; TCRdb lists only in-frame clones, some missing. The sample shows some 160,000 clones, roughly 9% of them seen only once. Germline V gives CDR1 LNHNV, CDR2 YYDKDF (reference sequence). V was clipped by 5 bases and J by 4 bases, with 14 bases between them. This CDR3 contains 14 residues. The source material was central memory CD4+ T cells from blood. This chain uses TRBV15 with TRBJ1-2; weak D call: TRBD1 (6 bases). The TCR sequence derives from a woman in her twenties or thirties with type 1 diabetes. The CDR3 loop is CATSATTGAYGYTF. The DNA for the CDR3 is TGTGCCACCAGCGCGACGACAGGTGCCTATGGCTACACCTTC.